One and the same sample provided the 26 T cell receptor beta chains below, sequenced in a study of shared clonotypes between healthy human individuals. The method was immunoSEQ multiplex PCR; TCRdb's version includes in-frame clones alone and lacks a portion of them. Of roughly 2 million clones listed, about 95% were seen once; the top ten hold under 0.15%. Material: naive CD4+ T cells sorted from blood. Sample subset: CD45RA+ positively selected. These receptors were taken from a man aged 18-30 years in good health.

The chain is built from TRBV19 and TRBJ2-2, with a tentative D call TRBD1 (6 bases). The CDR3 covers 14 residues. Deletions cut 6 bases from V and 3 bases from J, with 11 bases between. Germline CDR1 and CDR2: LNHDA and SQIVND (reference sequence). The CDR3 spells CASRQQGDTGELFF. CDR3 bases: TGTGCCAGTAGACAACAGGGCGACACCGGGGAGCTGTTTTTT.

This clone has more than one count but fewer than ten. V is TRBV7-9 and J is TRBJ1-1; D call uncertain. CDR3 size: 10 residues. Per the germline V gene, CDR1 is SEHNR and CDR2 is FQNEAQ (reference sequence). Trimming stripped 7 bases from V and 0 bases from J, with 0 bases between. CDR3 sequence: CASMNTEAFF. CDR3 DNA: TGTGCCAGCATGAACACTGAAGCTTTCTTT.

The V gene is TRBV10-3, the J gene TRBJ2-1; the match to TRBD2 covers 10 bases. In germline, CDR1 is ENHRY, CDR2 SYGVKD. V shed 6 bases and J 1 base; nucleotides not matched to a gene: 9. The CDR3 runs to 17 residues. DNA of the CDR3: TGTGCCATCAGCGGGATGGGAGCGGGAGGGTCCTACAATGAGCAGTTCTTC. Translation: CAISGMGAGGSYNEQFF.

Note on this clone: Other nucleotide sequences in the sample specify the same CDR3. V gene TRBV6-5 combines with J gene TRBJ1-6; tentatively, D is TRBD1 (6 bases). The CDR3 covers 15 residues. The ends were cut back, 0 bases at V and 7 bases at J, with 10 bases in the middle. From germline, CDR1 is MNHEY and CDR2 SVGAGI. CDR3 in amino acids: CASSYSGQGNSPLHF. CDR3 nucleotides: TGTGCCAGCAGTTACTCGGGCCAGGGGAATTCACCCCTCCACTTT.

A word on this clone: Within the sample, other DNA sequences also encode this same CDR3. The chain links TRBV7-2 to TRBJ2-5; no clear D. Germline lookup yields CDR1 SGHTA and CDR2 FQGNSA. Trimming took off 1 base at V and 5 bases at J, with 8 bases between the two ends. This CDR3 spans 13 amino acids. DNA of the CDR3: TGTGCCAGCAGCTTAGGATCAAGGGAGACCCAGTACTTC. This codes for CASSLGSRETQYF.

The chain recombines TRBV10-3 with TRBJ2-3; TRBD2 matches 7 bases. Germline CDR1 is ENHRY and CDR2 is SYGVKD. J gave up 6 bases and V 3 bases, and 3 bases lay outside the gene matches. CDR3 size: 13 residues. The CDR3 bases are TGTGCCATCAGTGATCTAGCGGCCGATACGCAGTATTTT. It is translated as CAISDLAADTQYF.

The genes are TRBV2 and TRBJ2-5; 7 bases fit TRBD1. V trimming: 8 bases; J trimming: 3 bases; junction bases outside the gene matches: 6. This CDR3 region has 13 residues. Looked up from germline, CDR1 is SNHLY and CDR2 is FYNNEI. In nucleotides, the CDR3 is TGTGCCAGCGGGCCGGACAGGAAAGAGACCCAGTACTTC. Protein: CASGPDRKETQYF.

The V call is TRBV6-1, the J call TRBJ2-5, with TRBD2 as a possible D gene (6 bases). The CDR3 covers 12 residues. V lost 6 bases and J 10 bases, leaving 15 bases between the germline ends. The V gene's germline CDR1 is MNHNS and CDR2 SASEGT. CDR3 nucleotides: TGTGCCAGCAGGAAAACGGGACTGAGCCAGTACTTC. Protein: CASRKTGLSQYF.

The CDR3 DNA follows: TGTGCCAGCAGCCCCGGGGGACTAGCGGACTACACCGGGGAGCTGTTTTTT. It yields the protein CASSPGGLADYTGELFF. This chain connects TRBV9 to TRBJ2-2; 11 nucleotides line up with TRBD2. CDR1 is SGDLS and CDR2 is YYNGEE in the germline V gene. The CDR3 is made up of 17 amino acids. Trimming cost V 4 bases and J 3 bases; bases outside gene matches: 8. Using reference TRBV9 and TRBJ2-2 for the parts outside the CDR3, the full variable domain is DSGVTQTPKHLITATGQRVTLRCSPRSGDLSVYWYQQSLDQGLQFLIQYYNGEERAKGNILERFSAQQFPDLHSELNLSSLELGDSALYFCASSPGGLADYTGELFFGEGSRLTVL.

This rearrangement joins TRBV7-9 to TRBJ2-3; D is ambiguous. This CDR3 has 14 amino acids. Trimming cost V 5 bases and J 0 bases, with 9 bases left between them. Germline lookup yields CDR1 SEHNR and CDR2 FQNEAQ (reference sequence). The CDR3 is CASSPRSSTDTQYF. DNA for the CDR3: TGTGCCAGCAGCCCAAGGTCTAGCACAGATACGCAGTATTTT.

The DNA for the CDR3 is TGTGCCAGCAGCTTTGGGGGACAGGGCTACGAGCAGTACTTC. It yields the protein CASSFGGQGYEQYF. This sequence joins TRBV5-6 and TRBJ2-7; TRBD1 matches at 9 bases. The V and J ends lost 2 bases and 3 bases, in that order; junction bases with no gene match: 3. Germline-derived CDR1 and CDR2 are SGHDT and YYEEEE. This CDR3 has 14 residues. Complete variable domain (other parts from reference TRBV5-6 and TRBJ2-7): DAGVTQSPTHLIKTRGQQVTLRCSPKSGHDTVSWYQQALGQGPQFIFQYYEEEERQRGNFPDRFSGHQFPNYSSELNVNALLLGDSALYLCASSFGGQGYEQYFGPGTRLTVT.

The V gene is TRBV27, the J gene TRBJ2-7; 7 bases are shared with TRBD1. The ends lost 5 bases at V and 2 bases at J; junction bases unmatched: 6. Germline CDR1 reads MNHEY; CDR2 reads SMNVEV (reference sequence). The CDR3 runs 14 residues. This CDR3 reads CASSLGDSTYEQYF. CDR3 in DNA: TGTGCCAGCAGTCTGGGGGACAGCACCTACGAGCAGTACTTC.

V usage is TRBV2 and J usage is TRBJ2-7, with unresolved D. The length of the CDR3 is 11 residues. The V end lost 4 bases, the J end lost 5 bases, and 6 bases lay between the germline ends. Germline lookup yields CDR1 SNHLY and CDR2 FYNNEI. CDR3 amino acids: CASSGIHEQYF. The DNA for the CDR3 is TGTGCCAGCAGTGGAATCCACGAGCAGTACTTC.

Turning to this clone: Within the sample, other DNA sequences also encode this same CDR3. V gene TRBV5-1 combines with J gene TRBJ2-5, with TRBD2 matching over 8 bases. CDR1 SGHRS and CDR2 YFSETQ come from the germline V gene. CDR3 size: 14 residues. The ends lost 3 bases at V and 4 bases at J; junction bases unmatched: 5. CDR3 nucleotides: TGCGCCAGCAGCTCCGGACTAGCAGGAGAGACCCAGTACTTC. This gives the protein CASSSGLAGETQYF. The entire variable domain, with the rest obtained from reference TRBV5-1 and TRBJ2-5, is as follows: KAGVTQTPRYLIKTRGQQVTLSCSPISGHRSVSWYQQTPGQGLQFLFEYFSETQRNKGNFPGRFSGRQFSNSRSEMNVSTLELGDSALYLCASSSGLAGETQYFGPGTRLLVL.

This chain links TRBV27 with TRBJ2-7, with 10 positions matching TRBD2. The germline gives CDR1 MNHEY, CDR2 SMNVEV (reference sequence). The length of the CDR3 is 13 residues. The CDR3 loop is CVTKREGRYEQYF. In DNA, the CDR3 is TGTGTAACTAAGCGGGAGGGCCGGTACGAGCAGTACTTC.

This clone was recorded once. This rearrangement joins TRBV19 to TRBJ2-1; 10 nucleotides align to TRBD2. The germline CDR1 and CDR2 sequences are LNHDA and SQIVND (reference sequence). The V segment lost 5 bases and the J segment 4 bases; nucleotides outside the gene matches: 14. CDR3 length equals 18 residues. Written as DNA, the CDR3 is TGTGCCAGTAGTGTCGGAGGAGGGACTAGCGATTTTTACAATGAGCAGTTCTTC. Protein product: CASSVGGGTSDFYNEQFF.

The chain combines TRBV7-9 with TRBJ2-5; D perhaps matches TRBD1 (6 bases). Germline CDR1 and CDR2: SEHNR and FQNEAQ (reference sequence). The CDR3 is 16 amino acids. The V gene lost 4 bases and the J gene lost 3 bases, with 18 bases spanning the gap. This chain's CDR3 is CASSSGTLFSEETQYF. CDR3 nucleotide sequence: TGTGCCAGCAGCTCTGGGACATTATTTTCGGAAGAGACCCAGTACTTC.

On this clone itself: Within the sample, other DNA sequences also encode this same CDR3. The DNA for the CDR3 is TGTGCCAGCAGTTACTCGAGTGGGGGGGGCACAGATACGCAGTATTTT. Translated, it gives CASSYSSGGGTDTQYF. This sequence joins TRBV6-5 and TRBJ2-3; 7 bases agree with TRBD2. Germline CDR1 reads MNHEY; CDR2 reads SVGAGI. The CDR3 is 16 amino acids. The V segment lost 0 bases and the J segment 1 base; nucleotides outside the gene matches: 4.

The chain combines TRBV7-2 with TRBJ2-1; 8 nucleotides align to TRBD2. V lost 2 bases and J lost 7; bases outside the gene matches: 7. In germline, CDR1 is SGHTA, CDR2 FQGNSA. The CDR3 spans 15 residues. The CDR3 loop reads CASSLSGRLQNEQFF. Written as DNA, the CDR3 is TGTGCCAGCAGCTTAAGCGGGAGACTACAGAATGAGCAGTTCTTC.

V usage is TRBV11-2 and J usage is TRBJ1-3; no definite D call. The germline CDR1 and CDR2 sequences are SGHAT and FQNNGV. The length of the CDR3 is 14 residues. The V and J ends lost 5 bases and 2 bases respectively, with 10 bases between them. The chain's CDR3 is CASSPKTAGNTIYF. The CDR3 nucleotides read TGTGCCAGCAGCCCCAAGACGGCTGGAAACACCATATATTTT.

The V and J genes are TRBV11-2 and TRBJ2-3; possible D gene TRBD2, 5 bases. Per germline, CDR1 SGHAT and CDR2 FQNNGV. The CDR3 loop spans 12 amino acids. V lost 1 base and J 11 bases, leaving 10 bases between the germline ends. Written as DNA, the CDR3 is TGTGCCAGCAGCTTAGGAGGAGGTGGGCAGTATTTT. Translated, it gives CASSLGGGGQYF.

The CDR3 reads CATQLTNSPLHF. In DNA form, the CDR3 reads TGTGCCACCCAGTTGACAAATTCACCCCTCCACTTT. The V call is TRBV2, the J call TRBJ1-6; unclear D gene. Looked up from germline, CDR1 is SNHLY and CDR2 is FYNNEI. With 10 bases removed from V and 7 bases from J, the gap between germline ends came to 11 bases. The length of the CDR3 is 12 residues.

The chain couples TRBV5-1 to TRBJ1-1, with 7 positions matching TRBD1. In germline, CDR1 is SGHRS, CDR2 YFSETQ. The CDR3 extends over 16 amino acids. J was trimmed by 4 bases and V by 4 bases; bases with no gene match: 13. The CDR3 loop is CASSPGKGAKGTEAFF. The CDR3 nucleotides read TGCGCCAGCAGCCCCGGGAAGGGGGCGAAGGGCACTGAAGCTTTCTTT.

The rearrangement links TRBV19 to TRBJ2-1, with 8 bases lining up with TRBD1. The CDR3 has 15 residues. V lost 3 bases to trimming and J lost 7 bases; unmatched junction nucleotides: 8. The germline V gene encodes CDR1 LNHDA and CDR2 SQIVND (reference sequence). CDR3 amino acids: CASSIRQGAWNEQFF. CDR3 DNA: TGTGCCAGTAGTATCAGGCAGGGGGCTTGGAATGAGCAGTTCTTC.

V usage is TRBV6-1 and J usage is TRBJ1-6, with D perhaps matching TRBD1 (6 bases). Germline V gives CDR1 MNHNS, CDR2 SASEGT. V lost 7 bases and J lost 6, with 13 bases in between. This CDR3 comprises 14 residues. Here the CDR3 reads CASIFSRGNSPLHF. Here the CDR3 DNA reads TGTGCCAGCATCTTTAGCAGGGGTAATTCACCCCTCCACTTT.

The chain joins TRBV2 to TRBJ1-1; tentatively, D is TRBD1 (5 bases). Germline-derived CDR1 and CDR2 are SNHLY and FYNNEI. Trimming pared 4 bases from V and 5 bases from J, leaving 14 bases between. The CDR3 has 14 residues. The CDR3: CASSGPGGTTEAFF. In nucleotides, the CDR3 is TGTGCCAGCAGTGGGCCGGGGGGAACGACTGAAGCTTTCTTT.